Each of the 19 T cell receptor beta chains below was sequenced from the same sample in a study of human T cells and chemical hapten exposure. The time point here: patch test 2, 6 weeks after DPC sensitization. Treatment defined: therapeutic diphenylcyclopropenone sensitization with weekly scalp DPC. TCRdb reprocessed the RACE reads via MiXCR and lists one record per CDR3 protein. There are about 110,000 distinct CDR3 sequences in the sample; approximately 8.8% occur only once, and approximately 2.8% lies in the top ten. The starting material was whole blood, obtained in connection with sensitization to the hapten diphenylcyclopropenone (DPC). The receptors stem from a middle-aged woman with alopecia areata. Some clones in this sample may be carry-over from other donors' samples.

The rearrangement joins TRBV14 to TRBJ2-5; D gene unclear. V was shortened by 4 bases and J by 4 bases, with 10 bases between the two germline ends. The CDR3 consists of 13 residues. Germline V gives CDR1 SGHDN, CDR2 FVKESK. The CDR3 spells CASSRIERETQYF. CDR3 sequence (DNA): TGTGCCAGCAGCCGGATCGAGAGAGAGACCCAGTACTTC. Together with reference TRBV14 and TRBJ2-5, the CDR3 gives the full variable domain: EAGVTQFPSHSVIEKGQTVTLRCDPISGHDNLYWYRRVMGKEIKFLLHFVKESKQDESGMPNNRFLAERTGGTYSTLKVQPAELEDSGVYFCASSRIERETQYFGPGTRLLVL.

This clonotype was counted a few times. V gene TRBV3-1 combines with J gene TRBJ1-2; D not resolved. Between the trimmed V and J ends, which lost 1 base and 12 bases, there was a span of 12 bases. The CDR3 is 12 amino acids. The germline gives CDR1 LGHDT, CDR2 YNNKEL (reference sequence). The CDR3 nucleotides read TGTGCCAGCAGCCAAGTAGGGCAGGCAGACACCTTC. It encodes CASSQVGQADTF.

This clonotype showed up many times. CDR3 nucleotides: TGTGCCAGCTCGGGGACTAGCGGACTCGAGCAGTACTTC. Translated, it gives CASSGTSGLEQYF. The rearrangement joins TRBV7-2 to TRBJ2-7; 11 bases are shared with TRBD2. The V segment lost 8 bases and the J segment 6 bases; nucleotides outside the gene matches: 6. Germline V gene sequence: CDR1 SGHTA, CDR2 FQGNSA. The CDR3 runs 13 residues.

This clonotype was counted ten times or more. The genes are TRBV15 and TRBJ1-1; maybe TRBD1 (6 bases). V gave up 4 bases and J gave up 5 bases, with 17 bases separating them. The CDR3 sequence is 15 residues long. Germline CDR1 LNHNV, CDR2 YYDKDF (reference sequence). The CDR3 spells CATSNRVGERTEAFF. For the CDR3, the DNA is TGTGCCACCAGCAACAGGGTCGGGGAAAGGACTGAAGCTTTCTTT. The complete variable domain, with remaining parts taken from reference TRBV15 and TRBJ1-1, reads DAMVIQNPRYQVTQFGKPVTLSCSQTLNHNVMYWYQQKSSQAPKLLFHYYDKDFNNEADTPDNFQSRRPNTSFCFLDIRSPGLGDTAMYLCATSNRVGERTEAFFGQGTRLTVV.

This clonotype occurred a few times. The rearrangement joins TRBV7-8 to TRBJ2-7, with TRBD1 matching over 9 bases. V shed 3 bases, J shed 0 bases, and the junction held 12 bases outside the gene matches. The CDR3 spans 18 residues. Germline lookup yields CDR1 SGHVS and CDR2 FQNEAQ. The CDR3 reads CASSFSDETGGSSYEQYF. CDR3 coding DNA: TGTGCCAGCAGCTTTAGCGACGAGACAGGGGGTAGCTCCTACGAGCAGTACTTC. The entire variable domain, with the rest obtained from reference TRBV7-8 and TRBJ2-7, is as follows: GAGVSQSPRYKVAKRGQDVALRCDPISGHVSLFWYQQALGQGPEFLTYFQNEAQLDKSGLPSDRFFAERPEGSVSTLKIQRTQQEDSAVYLCASSFSDETGGSSYEQYFGPGTRLTVT.

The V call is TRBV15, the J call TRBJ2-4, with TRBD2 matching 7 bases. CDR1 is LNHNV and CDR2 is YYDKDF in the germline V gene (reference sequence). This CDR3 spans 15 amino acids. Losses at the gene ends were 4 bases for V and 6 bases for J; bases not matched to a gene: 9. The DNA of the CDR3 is TGTGCCACCAGCAAGGGGCCTAGCGGACTAAACATTCAGTACTTC. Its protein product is CATSKGPSGLNIQYF.

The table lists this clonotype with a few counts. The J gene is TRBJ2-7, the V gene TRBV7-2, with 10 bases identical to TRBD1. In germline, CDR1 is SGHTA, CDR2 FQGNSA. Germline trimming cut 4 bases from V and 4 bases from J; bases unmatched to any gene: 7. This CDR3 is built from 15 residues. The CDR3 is CASSSSRDRGYEQYF. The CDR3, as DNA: TGTGCCAGCAGCTCCTCCCGGGACAGGGGTTACGAGCAGTACTTC.

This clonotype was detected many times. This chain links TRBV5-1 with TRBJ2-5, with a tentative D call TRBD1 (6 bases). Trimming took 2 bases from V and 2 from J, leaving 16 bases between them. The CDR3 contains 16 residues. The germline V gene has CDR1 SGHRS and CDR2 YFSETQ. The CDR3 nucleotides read TGCGCCAGCAGCTTCCGAGCAGGGGATTTTCAAGAGACCCAGTACTTC. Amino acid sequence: CASSFRAGDFQETQYF.

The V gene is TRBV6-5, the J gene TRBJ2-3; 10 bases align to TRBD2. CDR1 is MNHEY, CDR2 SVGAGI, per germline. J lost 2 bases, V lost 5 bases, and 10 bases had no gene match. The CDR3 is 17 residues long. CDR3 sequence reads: CASSLGGSGGYTDTQYF. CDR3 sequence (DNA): TGTGCCAGCAGTCTTGGGGGTAGCGGGGGGTACACAGATACGCAGTATTTT.

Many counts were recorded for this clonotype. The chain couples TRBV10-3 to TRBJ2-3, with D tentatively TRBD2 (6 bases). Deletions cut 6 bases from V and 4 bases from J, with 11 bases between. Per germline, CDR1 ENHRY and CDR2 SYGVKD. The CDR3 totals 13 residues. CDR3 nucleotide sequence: TGTGCCATCAGGGGGTCTAGCGCAGATACGCAGTATTTT. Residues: CAIRGSSADTQYF.

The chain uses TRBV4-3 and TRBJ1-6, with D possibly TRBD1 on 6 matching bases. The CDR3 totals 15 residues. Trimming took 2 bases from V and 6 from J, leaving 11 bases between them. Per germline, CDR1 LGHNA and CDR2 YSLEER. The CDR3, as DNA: TGCGCCAGCAGCCAATCCGGACAGCTTAATTCACCCCTCCACTTT. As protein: CASSQSGQLNSPLHF.

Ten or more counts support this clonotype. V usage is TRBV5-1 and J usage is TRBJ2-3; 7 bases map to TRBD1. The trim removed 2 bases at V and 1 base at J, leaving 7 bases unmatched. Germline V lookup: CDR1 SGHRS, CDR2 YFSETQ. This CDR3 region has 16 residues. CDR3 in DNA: TGCGCCAGCAGCTTCGGCACAGGGGCCGGCACAGATACGCAGTATTTT. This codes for CASSFGTGAGTDTQYF.

CDR3 protein: CASSFQVAGGNQPQHF. In DNA form, the CDR3 reads TGCGCCAGCAGCTTCCAAGTGGCCGGGGGAAATCAGCCCCAGCATTTT. This chain connects TRBV5-1 to TRBJ1-5, with D tentatively TRBD1 (5 bases). The CDR3 sequence is 16 residues long. V was cut by 2 bases and J by 4 bases, with 16 bases left in between. The V gene's germline CDR1 is SGHRS and CDR2 YFSETQ.

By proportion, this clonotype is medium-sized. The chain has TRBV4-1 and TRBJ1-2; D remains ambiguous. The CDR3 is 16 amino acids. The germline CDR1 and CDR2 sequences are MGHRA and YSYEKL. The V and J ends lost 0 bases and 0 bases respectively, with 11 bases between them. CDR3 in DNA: TGCGCCAGCAGCCAAGATATAATCCAGACTAACTATGGCTACACCTTC. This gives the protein CASSQDIIQTNYGYTF.

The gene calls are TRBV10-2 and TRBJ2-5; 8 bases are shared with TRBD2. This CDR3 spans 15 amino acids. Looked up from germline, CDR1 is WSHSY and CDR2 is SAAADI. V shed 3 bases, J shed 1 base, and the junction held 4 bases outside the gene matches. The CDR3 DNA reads TGCGCCAGCAGTGACTTACGGGGGGGCCAAGAGACCCAGTACTTC. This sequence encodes CASSDLRGGQETQYF.

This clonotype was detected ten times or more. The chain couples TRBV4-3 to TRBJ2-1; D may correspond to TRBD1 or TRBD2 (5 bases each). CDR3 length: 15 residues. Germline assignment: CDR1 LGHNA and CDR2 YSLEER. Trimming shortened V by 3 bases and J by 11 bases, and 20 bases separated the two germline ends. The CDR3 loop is CASSQALEIGAKQFF. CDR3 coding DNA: TGCGCCAGCAGCCAGGCCCTAGAGATCGGGGCGAAGCAGTTCTTC.

CDR3: CASSQDVGDYEFF. CDR3 coding DNA: TGTGCCAGCAGCCAAGATGTCGGAGACTATGAGTTCTTC. This sequence joins TRBV14 and TRBJ2-1; D might be TRBD2 (5 bases). The CDR3 loop spans 13 amino acids. Trimming shortened V by 0 bases and J by 14 bases, and 14 bases separated the two germline ends. The germline CDR1 and CDR2 sequences are SGHDN and FVKESK.

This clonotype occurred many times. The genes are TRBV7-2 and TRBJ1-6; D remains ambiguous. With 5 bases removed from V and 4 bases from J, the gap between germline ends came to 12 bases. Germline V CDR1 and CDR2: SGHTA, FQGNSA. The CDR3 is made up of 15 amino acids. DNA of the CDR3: TGTGCCAGCAGCCAACCCGGGAGTTATAATTCACCCCTCCACTTT. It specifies CASSQPGSYNSPLHF.

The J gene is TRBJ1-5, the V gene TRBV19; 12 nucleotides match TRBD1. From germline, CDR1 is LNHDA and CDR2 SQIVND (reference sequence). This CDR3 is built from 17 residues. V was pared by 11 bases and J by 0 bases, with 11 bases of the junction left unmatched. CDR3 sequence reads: CAAGGQGALNSNQPQHF. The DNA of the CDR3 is TGTGCCGCGGGGGGACAGGGGGCCCTCAATAGCAATCAGCCCCAGCATTTT.